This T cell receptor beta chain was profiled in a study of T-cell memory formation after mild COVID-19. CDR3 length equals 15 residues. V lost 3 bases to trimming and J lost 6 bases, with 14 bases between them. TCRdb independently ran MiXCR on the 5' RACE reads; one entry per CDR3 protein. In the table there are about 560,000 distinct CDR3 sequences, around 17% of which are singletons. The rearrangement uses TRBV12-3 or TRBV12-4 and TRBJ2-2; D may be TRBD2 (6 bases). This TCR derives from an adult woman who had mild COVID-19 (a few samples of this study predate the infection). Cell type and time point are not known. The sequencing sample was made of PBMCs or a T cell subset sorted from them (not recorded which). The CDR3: CASSFEDYRAGELFF. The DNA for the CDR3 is TGTGCCAGCAGTTTCGAGGACTATCGAGCCGGGGAGCTGTTTTTT.